This T cell receptor (beta chain) originates from a study of shared clonotypes between healthy human individuals. Study as a whole: Those who served as donors were a couple of women and three men between the ages of 18 and 49. The study, taken as a whole, reports: Among several donors, about 5% of naive CD4 clonotypes were found in common. Naive subsets generally had larger estimated richness than memory subsets.

Data came from immunoSEQ multiplex PCR; TCRdb stores just in-frame clones and leaves some out. The sample includes a few million clones, approximately 90% of them seen just once. Unmatched junction bases numbered 10, after V lost 6 bases and J lost 5 bases. The CDR3 totals 15 residues. Germline V gene lookup returns CDR1 SGHRS and CDR2 YFSETQ. In the case of this clone: The antigen is not known.

The source of this sequence is a man aged 18-30 years in good health. The chain couples TRBV5-1 to TRBJ1-5; 8 nucleotides agree with TRBD1. The sample was naive CD4+ T cells sorted from blood. Subset indicated: CD45RA+ positively selected. CDR3: CASTLTGDRDQPQHF. The CDR3 coding sequence is TGCGCCAGCACCCTGACAGGGGATCGCGATCAGCCCCAGCATTTT.